This T cell receptor beta chain was profiled in a study of cytomegalovirus exposure and HLA in healthy donors. In the study overall: It was reported in a later analysis that the same platform had been used for the 120 or so validation repertoires as for the roughly 670 first-cohort repertoires. Points from the study as a whole: Using the classifier, cytomegalovirus status was reportedly diagnosed with high specificity and sensitivity. TCR clusters originating in the first cohort tended to co-occur in the 110 or so validation repertoires, according to a later analysis.

Concerning this clone itself: Its antigen is currently unknown.

The donors formed part of the approximately 130-subject validation cohort, distinct from the 666-subject first cohort. Germline-derived CDR1 and CDR2 are MNHEY and SVGAGI. V was clipped by 5 bases and J by 3 bases; unmatched bases: 3. The CDR3 covers 13 residues. Produced via immunoSEQ multiplex PCR; TCRdb's table is partial and in-frame only. The data show fewer than 200,000 clones, 80% to 90% seen once. The material sequenced was PBMCs. This clonotype was obtained from a woman under 30 in good health and CMV-seronegative. V gene TRBV6-5 combines with J gene TRBJ2-7; 8 nucleotides line up with TRBD1. CDR3 region: CASSDRGSYEQYF. The CDR3 DNA reads as TGTGCCAGCAGTGACAGGGGTAGCTACGAGCAGTACTTC.